This T cell receptor beta chain was found in a study of regulatory T cells in long-lasting Graves disease. The time point was: newly diagnosed GD, antithyroid drugs for less than 3 months. The TCR library was made from RNA that had been extracted from PBMCs in TRIzol. The CDR3 totals 15 residues. V trimming: 6 bases; J trimming: 4 bases; junction bases outside the gene matches: 6. CDR1 and CDR2 (germline): MNHEY, SVGEGT. The sample holds a few counts of this clonotype. Relying on iRepertoire HTBI primers and Arm-PCR of CDR3 regions, the team built TCR beta libraries. TCRdb used MiXCR to reprocess the multiplex PCR reads, holding one entry per CDR3 protein. The repertoire includes about 430,000 distinct CDR3 sequences, over 14% of them detected once, and about 8% sits in the top ten. These data are also associated with another study on T cells in Graves' hyperthyroidism and ophthalmopathy. That paper notes: HTBI primers were employed in a first-round RT-PCR of the TCR CDR3.

The source is a woman between 40 and 50 years old with Graves disease. The sequencing here drew on peripheral blood mononuclear cells (PBMCs), taken at new diagnosis, from a patient treated with antithyroid drugs. This chain uses TRBV6-2 or TRBV6-3 with TRBJ2-2; 9 positions agree with TRBD1. The CDR3 region is CASSPTGGFTGELFF. The CDR3, as DNA: TGTGCCAGCAGCCCCACAGGGGGCTTCACCGGGGAGCTGTTTTTT.